The 2 T cell receptor beta chains below were found in one sample sequenced in a study of cytomegalovirus exposure and HLA in healthy donors. TCRdb's table, derived via immunoSEQ multiplex PCR, lists solely in-frame clones and lacks some. There are fewer than 100,000 clones in the sample; approximately 94% occur only once, and roughly 3.4% lies in the top ten. The sample comprised PBMCs. The receptor set was obtained from a woman aged 18-35 years in good health and CMV-seropositive.

The chain carries TRBV6-1 and TRBJ2-1; no firm D call. The germline V gene has CDR1 MNHNS and CDR2 SASEGT. The CDR3 is 13 residues long. Trimming stripped 4 bases from V and 6 bases from J, with 10 bases between. The CDR3 spells CASSGHYPNEQFF. The CDR3 DNA is TGTGCCAGCAGTGGTCACTACCCCAATGAGCAGTTCTTC.

As for this clone: Other DNA sequences in this specimen translate into the identical CDR3. The chain carries TRBV7-9 and TRBJ1-5; D ambiguous. V was cut by 0 bases and J by 4 bases, with 7 bases left in between. This CDR3 is 14 amino acids long. Looked up from germline, CDR1 is SEHNR and CDR2 is FQNEAQ (reference sequence). CDR3 coding DNA: TGTGCCAGCAGCTTAGCCGGGAGTAATCAGCCCCAGCATTTT. Protein product: CASSLAGSNQPQHF.